This T cell receptor beta chain came from a study of graft-versus-host responses after intestinal transplantation. Assay used: immunoSEQ multiplex PCR; TCRdb lists only in-frame clones, some missing. This sample has some 40,000 clones, with 87% found just once. Researchers processed graft tissue to release intraepithelial and lamina propria lymphocytes. The ends were cut back, 8 bases at V and 0 bases at J, with 14 bases in the middle. The germline gives CDR1 MDHEN, CDR2 SYDVKM. This CDR3 comprises 16 residues. The sequence came from a human patient who received an intestinal transplant, so some T cells may come from the graft donor. The sequencing here drew on ileum tissue, taken almost 210 days after intestinal transplant. J is TRBJ2-6 and V is TRBV28; D is possibly TRBD2 (5 bases). The CDR3 here is CASSLVGSSGANVLTF. DNA of the CDR3: TGTGCCAGCTCCCTGGTGGGGAGCTCTGGGGCCAACGTCCTGACTTTC.